What follows are 5 T cell receptor beta chains derived from one specimen sequenced in a study of T cells after yellow fever vaccination. One entry per CDR3 protein, called by TCRdb with MiXCR from the 5' RACE reads. The sample has approximately 250,000 distinct CDR3 sequences, about 3.7% seen once. This specimen consisted of PBMCs, obtained 15 days after the yellow fever booster vaccination. The source is a man younger than 35 who received the YFV17D yellow fever vaccine.

This clonotype was detected ten times or more. The CDR3 loop reads CASNLPGSGELFF. As DNA, the CDR3 is TGTGCCAGCAACCTACCCGGGAGCGGGGAGCTGTTTTTT. V and J are TRBV5-6 and TRBJ2-2, with TRBD2 as a possible D gene (6 bases). CDR3 size: 13 residues. Trimming shortened V by 6 bases and J by 7 bases, and 13 bases separated the two germline ends. The germline gives CDR1 SGHDT, CDR2 YYEEEE.

This clonotype was seen many times. The V and J genes are TRBV6-6 and TRBJ1-4; 9 nucleotides align to TRBD1. The germline CDR1 and CDR2 sequences are MNHNY and SVGAGI (reference sequence). Trimming at V came to 4 bases and at J to 4 bases, leaving 7 bases not matched to a gene. The CDR3 covers 16 residues. CDR3 sequence: CASSSRDREINEKLFF. The CDR3 DNA sequence: TGTGCCAGCAGTTCCCGGGACAGGGAGATTAATGAAAAACTGTTTTTT.

This clonotype was seen at least ten times. The CDR3 DNA sequence: TGTGCCAGTAGAGTCAGAAACCAAGAGACCCAGTACTTC. Its translation is CASRVRNQETQYF. The rearrangement joins TRBV19 to TRBJ2-5, with D uncertain. Germline V gene data show CDR1 as LNHDA and CDR2 as SQIVND (reference sequence). The CDR3 contains 13 residues. With 6 bases removed from V and 0 bases from J, the gap between germline ends came to 8 bases.

This clonotype was found many times. The CDR3 region is CATSDLTVNYGYTF. DNA of the CDR3: TGTGCCACCAGTGATCTGACAGTAAACTATGGCTACACCTTC. J is TRBJ1-2 and V is TRBV24-1; a weak D match, TRBD1 (5 bases). Germline V gene sequence: CDR1 KGHDR, CDR2 SFDVKD. This CDR3 has 14 residues. Trimming shortened V by 3 bases and J by 2 bases, and 9 bases separated the two germline ends.

This clonotype came up many times. The chain carries TRBV24-1 and TRBJ1-5; 7 bases agree with TRBD1. The CDR3 is 14 amino acids. CDR1 and CDR2 from the germline V gene are KGHDR and SFDVKD. The trim removed 2 bases at V and 4 bases at J, leaving 1 base unmatched. The chain's CDR3 is CATSDSQGNQPQHF. The CDR3 DNA reads TGTGCCACCAGTGATTCACAGGGGAATCAGCCCCAGCATTTT.